This T cell receptor beta chain was sequenced for a study of blood T cells in healthy people across ages. On this clonotype: Its antigen is not known.

Roughly 9.5 milliliters of peripheral blood were drawn from each donor into EDTA-treated tubes. General study findings and limits: Expanded clonotype shifts may have been confounded, as the donors had an unknown CMV status. Getting older went along with TCR beta diversity per million T cells dropping roughly linearly.

A second PCR, run for about 6 to 12 cycles, used a sample-barcoded 5' primer plus a J-beta primer mix. Using its own MiXCR run on the 5' RACE reads, TCRdb lists one record per CDR3 protein. The sample gives roughly 1.7 million distinct CDR3 sequences, around 35% of which show up once; around 11% is in the top ten. Germline CDR1 SGDLS, CDR2 YYNGEE. There are 19 residues in the CDR3. V was pared by 3 bases and J by 1 base, with 11 bases of the junction left unmatched. Sequenced input: blood. This clonotype originated in a young woman in good health. V gene TRBV9 combines with J gene TRBJ2-5; TRBD2 agrees at 14 bases. The CDR3 protein is CASSGGGTSGGGFQETQYF. The CDR3 nucleotides read TGTGCCAGCAGCGGAGGCGGGACTAGCGGGGGCGGATTCCAAGAGACCCAGTACTTC.